This is a list of T cell receptor beta chains from one sample in a study of blood T cell repertoires in COVID-19. Profiling relied on immunoSEQ multiplex PCR, and the TCRdb table lists in-frame clones only, not all of them. The table shows 85,000 to 120,000 clones, with roughly 92% occurring only once. Sequencing was done on a sample of peripheral blood. All receptors come from a woman aged 50 to 60 with COVID-19, enrolled during active disease. Each CDR3 is given with its conserved first and last residue. The D gene is left open where the match is weak. Clone size is given for some rows only: seen once, a few or many times, or a class if the clone is expanded.

TRBJ2-3 | TRBD2 | TRBV27 | NA | CASKPTGLAGYPKEDTQYF | TGTGCCAGCAAACCCACGGGACTAGCGGGGTACCCGAAGGAGGATACGCAGTATTTT
TRBJ1-3 | TRBD1 | TRBV28 | NA | CASIPTGGQAGNTIYF | TGTGCCAGCATCCCGACAGGGGGGCAGGCCGGAAACACCATATATTTT
TRBJ1-2 | TRBD1 | TRBV5-1 | NA | CASSPYRGTEINYGYTF | TGCGCCAGCAGCCCCTATAGGGGGACAGAAATTAACTATGGCTACACCTTC
TRBJ2-5 | NA | TRBV3-1/TRBV3-2 | NA | CASSQGSGQETQYF | TGTGCCAGCAGCCAAGGTTCGGGCCAAGAGACCCAGTACTTC
TRBJ2-3 | TRBD1 | TRBV28 | NA | CASTLTGGLTDTQYF | TGTGCCAGCACCTTGACAGGGGGCTTAACAGATACGCAGTATTTT
TRBJ1-3 | NA | TRBV7-2 | NA | CASSLVTGGAGNTIYF | TGTGCCAGCAGCTTAGTTACGGGGGGTGCTGGAAACACCATATATTTT
TRBJ1-3 | NA | TRBV19 | NA | CASTNFGARGNTIYF | TGTGCCAGTACGAATTTTGGGGCGAGAGGAAACACCATATATTTT
TRBJ2-3 | NA | TRBV9 | once | CASSPRAGGWGDTQYF | TGTGCCAGCAGCCCCCGGGCAGGAGGGTGGGGAGATACGCAGTATTTT
TRBJ1-2 | TRBD1 | TRBV19 | NA | CASSIEHGTGGFYGYTF | TGTGCCAGTAGTATAGAGCATGGGACAGGGGGCTTCTATGGCTACACCTTC
TRBJ1-1 | NA | TRBV7-3 | NA | CASSSTGMDTEAFF | TGTGCCAGCAGCTCCACAGGAATGGACACTGAAGCTTTCTTT
TRBJ2-6 | NA | TRBV15 | NA | CATSRDKAGPLLTF | TGTGCCACCAGCAGAGATAAAGCAGGTCCCCTCCTGACTTTC
TRBJ2-3 | NA | TRBV15 | NA | CATGPEPPLTDTQYF | TGTGCCACCGGGCCGGAACCGCCCCTCACAGATACGCAGTATTTT